This T cell receptor (beta chain) was captured by sequencing in a study of type 1 regulatory T cells. Comments on this clonotype: As yet, its antigen is unknown.

TCRdb used MiXCR to reprocess the reads, holding one entry per CDR3 protein. The top ten hold 7% to 9.5% of the sample, which has about 74,000 distinct CDR3 sequences, around 68% seen once. V was shortened by 3 bases and J by 2 bases, with 11 bases between the two germline ends. The CDR3 has 15 residues. The chain has TRBV12-3 or TRBV12-4 and TRBJ1-5, with D perhaps matching TRBD1 (6 bases). This clonotype was obtained from a human donor in good health. Sequencing used cultured T cells, either the whole culture or a sorted T cell fraction (not recorded which). Subset described: Tr1-enriched cell product generated in vitro against host alloantigens. CDR3 loop: CASSFRGSGNQPQHF. DNA for the CDR3: TGTGCCAGCAGTTTCAGGGGATCCGGCAATCAGCCCCAGCATTTT.